This T cell receptor (beta chain) originates from a study of cytomegalovirus exposure and HLA in healthy donors. Findings and limits, study-wide: A few CMV-associated chains proved CMV antigen-specific in vitro. 87-base-pair reads could not separate some V segments, including TRBV6-2 and TRBV6-3. Most of the TCR beta V segments (in an earlier analysis) were productive either about 87% or about 30% of the time. Cytomegalovirus association was listed for about 180 TCR beta chains.

V lost 3 bases and J lost 4, with 10 bases in between. The CDR3 length is 13 residues. Germline V gene sequence: CDR1 SGHKS, CDR2 YYEKEE (reference sequence). On this clone: The antigen remains undetermined.

Vbeta (60) and Jbeta (13) primers were used in the PCR. The protocol was immunoSEQ multiplex PCR, while the TCRdb copy is restricted to in-frame clones and leaves out a portion. Here the sample spans 230,000 or so clones, about nine tenths being singletons. The chain uses TRBV5-5 and TRBJ1-2, with D possibly TRBD1 on 6 matching bases. The source of this sequence is a girl aged 2 to 10 in good health and CMV-seronegative. Sequenced material: PBMCs. This chain's CDR3 is CASSSGQIYGYTF. In DNA form, the CDR3 reads TGTGCCAGCAGCTCCGGACAGATCTATGGCTACACCTTC.